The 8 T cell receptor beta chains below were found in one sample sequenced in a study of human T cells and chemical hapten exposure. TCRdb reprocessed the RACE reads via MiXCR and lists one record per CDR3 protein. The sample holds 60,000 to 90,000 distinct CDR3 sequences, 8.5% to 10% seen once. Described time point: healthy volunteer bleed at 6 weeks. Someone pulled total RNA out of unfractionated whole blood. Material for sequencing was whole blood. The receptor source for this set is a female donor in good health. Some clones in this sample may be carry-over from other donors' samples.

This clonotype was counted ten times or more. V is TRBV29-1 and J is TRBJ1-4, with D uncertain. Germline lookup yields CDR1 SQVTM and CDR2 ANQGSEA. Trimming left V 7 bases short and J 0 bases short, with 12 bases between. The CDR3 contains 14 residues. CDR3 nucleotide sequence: TGCAGCGCTGGCGAGGGAGCAACTAATGAAAAACTGTTTTTT. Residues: CSAGEGATNEKLFF.

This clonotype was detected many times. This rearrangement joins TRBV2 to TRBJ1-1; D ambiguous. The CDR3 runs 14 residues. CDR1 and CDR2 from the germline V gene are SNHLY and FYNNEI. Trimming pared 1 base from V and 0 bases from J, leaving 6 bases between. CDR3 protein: CASSEEHMNTEAFF. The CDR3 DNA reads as TGTGCCAGCAGTGAAGAGCATATGAACACTGAAGCTTTCTTT.

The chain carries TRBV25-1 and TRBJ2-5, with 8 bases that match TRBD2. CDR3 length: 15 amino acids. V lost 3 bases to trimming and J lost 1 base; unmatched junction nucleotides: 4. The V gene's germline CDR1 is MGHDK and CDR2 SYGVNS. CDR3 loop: CASSDYSGTQETQYF. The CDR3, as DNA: TGTGCCAGCAGTGACTATAGCGGGACCCAAGAGACCCAGTACTTC.

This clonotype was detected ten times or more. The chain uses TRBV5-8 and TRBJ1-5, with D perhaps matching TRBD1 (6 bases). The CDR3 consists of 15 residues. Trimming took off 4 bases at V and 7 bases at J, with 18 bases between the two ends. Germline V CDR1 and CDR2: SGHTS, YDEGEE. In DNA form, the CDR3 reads TGTGCCAGCAGCCCCCGCCCCAGGGGATGGCAGCCCCAGCATTTT. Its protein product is CASSPRPRGWQPQHF.

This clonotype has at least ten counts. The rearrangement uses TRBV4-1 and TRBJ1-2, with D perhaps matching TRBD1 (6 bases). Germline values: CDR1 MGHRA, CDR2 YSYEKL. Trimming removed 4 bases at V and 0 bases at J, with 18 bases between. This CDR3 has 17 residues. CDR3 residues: CASSPTAYRDPNYGYTF. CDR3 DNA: TGCGCCAGCAGCCCCACAGCCTACAGGGATCCTAACTATGGCTACACCTTC.

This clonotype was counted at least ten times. The CDR3 sequence is CASSPTFATTYEQYF. The CDR3 DNA reads TGTGCCAGCAGCCCGACCTTCGCCACGACCTACGAGCAGTACTTC. The chain links TRBV7-2 to TRBJ2-7, with D unclear. The V gene's germline CDR1 is SGHTA and CDR2 FQGNSA. With 5 bases removed from V and 2 bases from J, the gap between germline ends came to 16 bases. This CDR3 is 15 amino acids long.

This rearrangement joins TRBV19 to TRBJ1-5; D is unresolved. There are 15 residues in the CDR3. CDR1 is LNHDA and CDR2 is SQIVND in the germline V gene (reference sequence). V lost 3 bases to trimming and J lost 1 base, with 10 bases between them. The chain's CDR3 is CASSILSGSNQPQHF. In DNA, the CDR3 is TGTGCCAGTAGTATTTTATCCGGCAGCAATCAGCCCCAGCATTTT.

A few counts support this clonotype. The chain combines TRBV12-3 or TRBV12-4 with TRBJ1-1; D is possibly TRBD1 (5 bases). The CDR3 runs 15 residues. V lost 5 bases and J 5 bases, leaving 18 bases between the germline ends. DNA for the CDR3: TGTGCCAGCAGTATTCGGTTGGGAGGGGCAACTGAAGCTTTCTTT. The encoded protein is CASSIRLGGATEAFF.